The text below deals with one T cell receptor beta chain. Its antigen is as yet unknown. V was pared by 5 bases and J by 5 bases, with 8 bases of the junction left unmatched. This CDR3 region has 14 residues. The germline V gene encodes CDR1 LGHDT and CDR2 YNNKEL (reference sequence). Using RNA template, CDR3s of TCR alpha and beta were amplified with iRepertoire arm-PCR. For one-step reverse transcription and amplification, about 85-400 ng of tissue mRNA or PBMC total RNA was used. TCRdb reprocessed the multiplex PCR reads with MiXCR, giving one entry per CDR3 protein. The repertoire holds under 150,000 distinct CDR3 sequences, with about 22% as singletons. This record comes from a study of glioma-infiltrating T cells. Study observations and caveats: CDR3 overlap between tissue and blood was very small. Gliomas, especially low-grade, showed above-expected tissue-blood divergence; non-neoplastic patients showed below.

The source is a human donor with low-grade glioma or glioblastoma, undergoing nonglioma brain surgery, or in good health (not recorded which). Sequenced material: glioma tissue, nonneoplastic brain tissue, or PBMCs (not recorded which). The genes are TRBV3-1 and TRBJ2-5, with 7 bases aligning to TRBD1. The CDR3 spells CASSEPQGQETQYF. DNA of the CDR3: TGTGCCAGCAGCGAGCCTCAGGGACAGGAGACCCAGTACTTC.